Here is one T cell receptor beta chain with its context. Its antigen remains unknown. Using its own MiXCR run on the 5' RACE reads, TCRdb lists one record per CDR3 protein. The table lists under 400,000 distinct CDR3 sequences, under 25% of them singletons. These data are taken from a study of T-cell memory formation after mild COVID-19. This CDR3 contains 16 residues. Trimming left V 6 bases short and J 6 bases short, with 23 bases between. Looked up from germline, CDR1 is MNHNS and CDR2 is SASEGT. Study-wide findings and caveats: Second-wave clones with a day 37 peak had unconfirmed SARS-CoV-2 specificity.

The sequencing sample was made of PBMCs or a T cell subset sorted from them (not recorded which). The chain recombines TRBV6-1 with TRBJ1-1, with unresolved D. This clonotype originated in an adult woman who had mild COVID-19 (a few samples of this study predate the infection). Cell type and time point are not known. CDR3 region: CASRTGYIERNSEAFF. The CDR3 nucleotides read TGTGCCAGCAGGACGGGATACATTGAAAGAAACTCTGAAGCTTTCTTT.